Each of the 16 T cell receptor beta chains below was sequenced from the same sample in a study of PD-1 blockade in mismatch repair-deficient tumors. TCRdb's table, derived via immunoSEQ multiplex PCR, lists solely in-frame clones and lacks some. Among some 110,000 clones listed, about 80% were seen once. The sample was peripheral blood, taken 60 to 65 weeks after starting pembrolizumab. These receptors were collected from an adult with mismatch repair-deficient cancer.

This rearrangement joins TRBV18 to TRBJ2-3; TRBD2 aligns across 10 bases. Germline assignment: CDR1 KGHSH and CDR2 LQKENI. The length of the CDR3 is 15 residues. V lost 6 bases and J lost 1; bases outside the gene matches: 4. In nucleotides, the CDR3 is TGTGCCAGCTCTGGCCTAGCGGGGGGCACAGATACGCAGTATTTT. Protein product: CASSGLAGGTDTQYF.

The V and J genes are TRBV7-3 and TRBJ2-1; 11 nucleotides match TRBD2. The CDR3 is 16 residues long. From germline, CDR1 is SGHTA and CDR2 FQGTGA. J gave up 3 bases and V 2 bases, and 3 bases lay outside the gene matches. CDR3 region: CASSLRTSGSYNEQFF. In DNA form, the CDR3 reads TGTGCCAGCAGCTTACGAACTAGCGGGAGCTACAATGAGCAGTTCTTC.

This clone has only a few counts. V and J are TRBV18 and TRBJ2-2, with 7 positions matching TRBD1. V was clipped by 1 base and J by 7 bases; unmatched bases: 6. The germline gives CDR1 KGHSH, CDR2 LQKENI. The CDR3 covers 15 residues. The CDR3 nucleotides are TGTGCCAGCTCACCACTAGAGGGGGCCGTCGGGGAGCTGTTTTTT. Its translation: CASSPLEGAVGELFF.

Only a few counts were recorded for this clone. The chain employs TRBV30 and TRBJ2-7, with TRBD2 matching over 13 bases. The CDR3 contains 14 residues. V lost 0 bases and J lost 4; bases outside the gene matches: 0. Germline CDR1 and CDR2: GTSNPN and SVGIG (reference sequence). The CDR3 region is CAWSVGLAGYEQYF. CDR3 bases: TGTGCCTGGAGTGTGGGACTAGCGGGATACGAGCAGTACTTC.

V is TRBV5-1 and J is TRBJ2-3; D possibly corresponds to TRBD2 (5 bases). Germline V gene data show CDR1 as SGHRS and CDR2 as YFSETQ. Deletions cut 6 bases from V and 0 bases from J, with 11 bases between. This CDR3 is built from 14 residues. The CDR3 sequence is CASKNEGSTDTQYF. In DNA form, the CDR3 reads TGCGCCAGCAAAAATGAGGGAAGCACAGATACGCAGTATTTT. Combining the CDR3 with reference TRBV5-1 and TRBJ2-3 gives the whole variable domain KAGVTQTPRYLIKTRGQQVTLSCSPISGHRSVSWYQQTPGQGLQFLFEYFSETQRNKGNFPGRFSGRQFSNSRSEMNVSTLELGDSALYLCASKNEGSTDTQYFGPGTRLTVL.

The chain recombines TRBV7-2 with TRBJ2-3; 8 nucleotides match TRBD2. This CDR3 has 16 residues. CDR1 is SGHTA and CDR2 is FQGNSA in the germline V gene. The V and J ends lost 5 bases and 0 bases, in that order; junction bases with no gene match: 7. In DNA, the CDR3 is TGTGCCAGCAGCACCGGTCCTAGCGGGAGCACAGATACGCAGTATTTT. Translating it yields CASSTGPSGSTDTQYF. Looking up the rest from reference TRBV7-2 and TRBJ2-3 gives the full variable domain: GAGVSQSPSNKVTEKGKDVELRCDPISGHTALYWYRQSLGQGLEFLIYFQGNSAPDKSGLPSDRFSAERTGGSVSTLTIQRTQQEDSAVYLCASSTGPSGSTDTQYFGPGTRLTVL.

V is TRBV28 and J is TRBJ1-5, with D tentatively TRBD1 (6 bases). The V and J ends lost 5 bases and 3 bases respectively, with 14 bases between them. The CDR3 is made up of 15 amino acids. Germline V gene lookup returns CDR1 MDHEN and CDR2 SYDVKM. The CDR3 loop reads CASSPGQFNNQPQHF. The CDR3, as DNA: TGTGCCAGCAGTCCCGGACAGTTTAACAATCAGCCCCAGCATTTT.

V usage is TRBV29-1 and J usage is TRBJ2-2, with 9 bases identical to TRBD2. CDR3 size: 15 residues. The J segment lost 6 bases and the V segment lost 6 bases, leaving 11 bases of the junction unmatched. Germline V CDR1 and CDR2: SQVTM, ANQGSEA. In DNA form, the CDR3 reads TGCAGCGTGGGCGGGAGGGGAGCGTTGGCCGGGGAGCTGTTTTTT. Protein sequence: CSVGGRGALAGELFF.

The rearrangement links TRBV30 to TRBJ2-1, with a tentative D call TRBD2 (5 bases). The CDR3 runs to 14 residues. Germline V gene lookup returns CDR1 GTSNPN and CDR2 SVGIG (reference sequence). The V gene lost 6 bases and the J gene lost 0 bases, with 12 bases spanning the gap. CDR3 sequence: CACEDSSSYNEQFF. DNA for the CDR3: TGTGCCTGTGAGGACTCCAGCTCCTACAATGAGCAGTTCTTC.

The V and J genes are TRBV11-2 and TRBJ2-5; D is perhaps TRBD2 (6 bases). The CDR3 runs to 14 residues. V was trimmed by 4 bases and J by 5 bases, leaving 14 bases between them. Germline CDR1 SGHAT, CDR2 FQNNGV. CDR3 bases: TGTGCCAGCAGCTCGGGCGGGGCAGGGGAGACCCAGTACTTC. This sequence encodes CASSSGGAGETQYF.

The chain couples TRBV18 to TRBJ2-7; 7 bases match TRBD1. The CDR3 sequence is 13 residues long. Trimming removed 8 bases from V and 2 bases from J; junction bases left unmatched: 6. CDR1 KGHSH and CDR2 LQKENI come from the germline V gene. The CDR3 DNA follows: TGTGCCAGCGCGATGGGACAGACCTACGAGCAGTACTTC. Translating it yields CASAMGQTYEQYF.

The genes are TRBV19 and TRBJ2-7, with 7 bases fitting TRBD1. With V trimmed by 8 bases and J by 6 bases, 10 bases remained unmatched. Germline V gene lookup returns CDR1 LNHDA and CDR2 SQIVND (reference sequence). The CDR3 is 13 amino acids. In DNA form, the CDR3 reads TGTGCCAGTGGGATAGACAGGGTTGGCGAGCAGTACTTC. As protein: CASGIDRVGEQYF.

The chain recombines TRBV30 with TRBJ2-3; 8 bases map to TRBD2. Germline V CDR1 and CDR2: GTSNPN, SVGIG (reference sequence). This CDR3 has 15 residues. V was pared by 3 bases and J by 1 base, with 6 bases of the junction left unmatched. CDR3 sequence reads: CAWRPIAGRTDTQYF. The CDR3 coding sequence is TGTGCCTGGAGGCCGATAGCGGGACGCACAGATACGCAGTATTTT.

This chain connects TRBV7-9 to TRBJ2-6; D tentatively fits TRBD1 or TRBD2 (5 bases each). V gave up 4 bases and J gave up 4 bases, with 8 bases separating them. The CDR3 sequence is 14 residues long. The germline V gene has CDR1 SEHNR and CDR2 FQNEAQ (reference sequence). For the CDR3, the DNA is TGTGCCAGCAGCTGGGGGTTCGGGGCCAACGTCCTGACTTTC. It yields the protein CASSWGFGANVLTF.

The rearrangement joins TRBV19 to TRBJ1-1, with D uncertain. The CDR3 covers 14 residues. Germline CDR1 is LNHDA and CDR2 is SQIVND (reference sequence). V was trimmed by 0 bases and J by 8 bases, leaving 13 bases between them. The CDR3 here is CASSIEGRGEEAFF. CDR3 bases: TGTGCCAGTAGTATAGAAGGACGCGGGGAAGAAGCTTTCTTT. The entire variable domain, with the rest obtained from reference TRBV19 and TRBJ1-1, is as follows: DGGITQSPKYLFRKEGQNVTLSCEQNLNHDAMYWYRQDPGQGLRLIYYSQIVNDFQKGDIAEGYSVSREKKESFPLTVTSAQKNPTAFYLCASSIEGRGEEAFFGQGTRLTVV.

The chain carries TRBV27 and TRBJ2-7; 8 nucleotides line up with TRBD2. V lost 5 bases and J lost 3; bases outside the gene matches: 6. Germline lookup yields CDR1 MNHEY and CDR2 SMNVEV (reference sequence). This CDR3 comprises 14 residues. CDR3 amino acids: CASSLSGTHYEQYF. CDR3 nucleotides: TGTGCCAGCAGTCTTAGCGGGACGCACTACGAGCAGTACTTC.